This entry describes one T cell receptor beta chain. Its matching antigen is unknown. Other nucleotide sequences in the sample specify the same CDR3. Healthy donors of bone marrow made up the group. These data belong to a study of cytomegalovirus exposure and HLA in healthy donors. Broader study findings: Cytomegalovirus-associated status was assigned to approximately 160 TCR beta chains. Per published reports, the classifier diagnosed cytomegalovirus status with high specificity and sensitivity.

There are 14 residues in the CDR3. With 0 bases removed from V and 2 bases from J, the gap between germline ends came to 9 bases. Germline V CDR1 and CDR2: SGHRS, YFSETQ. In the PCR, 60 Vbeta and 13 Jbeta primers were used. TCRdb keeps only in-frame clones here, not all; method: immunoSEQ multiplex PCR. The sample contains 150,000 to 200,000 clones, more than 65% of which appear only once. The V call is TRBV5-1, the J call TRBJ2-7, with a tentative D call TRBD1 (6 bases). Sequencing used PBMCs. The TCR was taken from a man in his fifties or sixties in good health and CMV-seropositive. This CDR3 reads CASSLGQGPYEQYF. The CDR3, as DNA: TGCGCCAGCAGCTTGGGCCAGGGGCCCTACGAGCAGTACTTC.